One sample yielded the 3 T cell receptor beta chains listed below, sequenced in a study of T cell changes during pregnancy in multiple sclerosis. TCRdb keeps only in-frame clones here, not all; method: immunoSEQ multiplex PCR. The sample contains about 60,000 clones, over 80% of which appear only once. The specimen comprised CD4+ T cells from peripheral blood mononuclear cells, sampled in the first trimester of pregnancy. These TCRs come from a female donor with multiple sclerosis, enrolled in a pregnancy study.

Of note for this clone: A read error is likely, as this CDR3 ends without the conserved phenylalanine or tryptophan. The limits of the CDR3 on the DNA are not certain, so only TCRdb's listed CDR3 is given. V is TRBV7-8 and J is TRBJ1-2. Including both end residues, the CDR3 is 13 amino acids long. The germline gives CDR1 SGHVS, CDR2 FQNEAQ. The chain's CDR3 is CASSLGEGVKLFI.

This clone was seen a few times. The chain combines TRBV5-1 with TRBJ1-2, with D unresolved. V dropped 4 bases and J dropped 2 bases, with 12 bases sitting between them. Germline V gene sequence: CDR1 SGHRS, CDR2 YFSETQ. The CDR3 sequence is 14 residues long. This chain's CDR3 is CASSREVGNYGYTF. The DNA of the CDR3 is TGCGCCAGCAGCAGGGAGGTAGGGAACTATGGCTACACCTTC.

The chain combines TRBV6-4 with TRBJ2-1; 7 bases are shared with TRBD1. Trimming removed 3 bases from V and 1 base from J; junction bases left unmatched: 15. Germline-derived CDR1 and CDR2 are MRHNA and SNTAGT. The CDR3 runs to 19 residues. The CDR3 protein is CASSDPGTAYKRSYNEQFF. CDR3 nucleotides: TGTGCCAGCAGTGATCCCGGGACAGCCTACAAGAGATCCTACAATGAGCAGTTCTTC.